A single sample gave rise to the 10 T cell receptor beta chains below, sequenced in a study of OX40 agonist ivuxolimab in advanced cancers. Repertoires were generated with immunoSEQ multiplex PCR, while TCRdb's copy carries only in-frame clones and drops some. The repertoire holds around 48,000 clones, with around 83% as singletons. The sample here was CD4+ or CD8+ T cells sorted from blood, taken in a trial of the OX40 agonist ivuxolimab. The receptors were gathered from an adult with an advanced solid tumor such as melanoma, head and neck, liver or kidney cancer.

This chain connects TRBV11-2 to TRBJ2-3; D might be TRBD1 or TRBD2, each matching 6 bases. With 5 bases removed from V and 6 bases from J, the gap between germline ends came to 12 bases. Germline V gene lookup returns CDR1 SGHAT and CDR2 FQNNGV. The CDR3 contains 13 residues. The CDR3 loop reads CASSKKGGDTQYF. For the CDR3, the DNA is TGTGCCAGCAGCAAAAAAGGGGGGGATACGCAGTATTTT.

The chain combines TRBV5-4 with TRBJ1-1, with a tentative D call TRBD1 (5 bases). CDR3 length: 16 residues. Germline V gene data show CDR1 as SGHNT and CDR2 as YYREEE (reference sequence). Trimming pared 4 bases from V and 4 bases from J, leaving 20 bases between. DNA for the CDR3: TGTGCCAGCAGCGAGGGACGGGGAGGTGAGAGCACTGAAGCTTTCTTT. This sequence encodes CASSEGRGGESTEAFF.

The CDR3 protein is CASSSGTPTGELFF. In DNA form, the CDR3 reads TGTGCCAGCAGCTCCGGGACGCCGACCGGGGAGCTGTTTTTT. The chain joins TRBV11-1 to TRBJ2-2; either TRBD1 or TRBD2 may supply D (5 bases each). Trimming took 4 bases from V and 5 from J, leaving 11 bases between them. The germline V gene encodes CDR1 SGHAT and CDR2 FQDESV (reference sequence). This CDR3 has 14 residues.

The V call is TRBV19, the J call TRBJ2-7, with 7 bases identical to TRBD1. CDR3 length: 15 amino acids. J gave up 3 bases and V 4 bases, and 9 bases lay outside the gene matches. Germline V lookup: CDR1 LNHDA, CDR2 SQIVND (reference sequence). Here the CDR3 reads CASSKPLGQSYEQYF. CDR3 sequence (DNA): TGTGCCAGTAGTAAACCTCTGGGACAGAGCTACGAGCAGTACTTC.

The chain joins TRBV9 to TRBJ2-3; 8 bases are shared with TRBD2. The ends lost 1 base at V and 4 bases at J; junction bases unmatched: 8. The CDR3 totals 16 residues. Germline-derived CDR1 and CDR2 are SGDLS and YYNGEE. The CDR3 region is CASSVSLAAGADTQYF. The DNA for the CDR3 is TGTGCCAGCAGCGTATCACTAGCGGCGGGCGCAGATACGCAGTATTTT.

This sequence joins TRBV7-9 and TRBJ2-1; unclear D gene. Trimming left V 3 bases short and J 2 bases short, with 8 bases between. CDR1 SEHNR and CDR2 FQNEAQ come from the germline V gene (reference sequence). The CDR3 covers 14 residues. CDR3 region: CASSFLGTYNEQFF. The CDR3, as DNA: TGTGCCAGCAGCTTTCTTGGTACCTACAATGAGCAGTTCTTC.

CDR3 in amino acids: CASKGRGRYEQYF. In DNA, the CDR3 is TGTGCCAGCAAGGGTAGGGGCCGCTACGAGCAGTACTTC. The chain carries TRBV7-9 and TRBJ2-7; D is perhaps TRBD1 (5 bases). V lost 7 bases to trimming and J lost 3 bases, with 13 bases between them. The CDR3 is made up of 13 amino acids. Per the germline V gene, CDR1 is SEHNR and CDR2 is FQNEAQ (reference sequence).

J is TRBJ2-7 and V is TRBV29-1; a weak D match, TRBD2 (7 bases). The germline CDR1 and CDR2 sequences are SQVTM and ANQGSEA. Trimming stripped 7 bases from V and 1 base from J, with 26 bases between. The CDR3 runs to 17 residues. Here the CDR3 reads CSDVGDGGGRGSYEQYF. The CDR3, as DNA: TGCAGCGACGTGGGGGATGGGGGCGGGAGAGGTTCCTACGAGCAGTACTTC.

The sample holds a few counts of this clone. The rearrangement joins TRBV19 to TRBJ1-4; TRBD1 might be the D (5 bases). The germline CDR1 and CDR2 sequences are LNHDA and SQIVND (reference sequence). Trimming stripped 5 bases from V and 8 bases from J, with 15 bases between. The CDR3 runs 14 residues. The CDR3 here is CASSSSGRGEKLFF. The CDR3 nucleotides are TGTGCCAGTAGTTCGTCAGGGAGAGGAGAAAAACTGTTTTTT.

The V and J genes are TRBV18 and TRBJ1-1; no clear D gene. Per the germline V gene, CDR1 is KGHSH and CDR2 is LQKENI. Trimming took 4 bases from V and 2 from J, leaving 8 bases between them. CDR3 length: 13 amino acids. In DNA, the CDR3 is TGTGCCAGCTCACGGGAGCAAAACACTGAAGCTTTCTTT. This gives the protein CASSREQNTEAFF.